The sequence of this TCR beta chain was determined in a study of cytomegalovirus exposure and HLA in healthy donors. This CDR3 contains 12 residues. Between the trimmed V and J ends, which lost 1 base and 5 bases, there was a span of 6 bases. Germline V gene lookup returns CDR1 SGHDT and CDR2 YYEEEE. Researchers ran the PCR with 60 Vbeta and 13 Jbeta primers. Clones were sequenced by immunoSEQ multiplex PCR, and TCRdb holds only the in-frame ones, with some missing. The sample comprises about 31,000 clones, more than 60% of which are singletons, and roughly 20% rests with the top ten. Sequencing was carried out using PBMCs. The origin of this receptor is a man in his fifties or sixties in good health and CMV-seropositive. V and J are TRBV5-6 and TRBJ1-2; no clear D. CDR3 sequence: CASSLREYGYTF. The CDR3 region has the DNA TGTGCCAGCAGCTTGAGAGAGTATGGCTACACCTTC.